This T cell receptor beta chain comes out of a study of T-cell reconstitution after alpha-beta-depleted transplantation in children. CDR3 length: 16 residues. The trim removed 1 base at V and 3 bases at J, leaving 4 bases unmatched. Germline CDR1 reads MDHEN; CDR2 reads SYDVKM. This clonotype came up many times. A TCRbeta library incorporating unique molecular identifiers was prepared. TCRdb fed the PCR reads into MiXCR, producing one record per CDR3 protein. The data show 150,000 to 250,000 distinct CDR3 sequences, 14% to 15% seen once. The sequence came from a human donor who donated a stem cell graft to a child with acute lymphoblastic leukemia. The chain uses TRBV28 and TRBJ2-1; 9 nucleotides line up with TRBD2. This specimen was PBMCs from the stem cell graft donor, taken from the stem cell graft. The CDR3 protein is CASSLFAREGYNEQFF. In DNA, the CDR3 is TGTGCCAGCAGTTTATTCGCGCGGGAGGGCTACAATGAGCAGTTCTTC.